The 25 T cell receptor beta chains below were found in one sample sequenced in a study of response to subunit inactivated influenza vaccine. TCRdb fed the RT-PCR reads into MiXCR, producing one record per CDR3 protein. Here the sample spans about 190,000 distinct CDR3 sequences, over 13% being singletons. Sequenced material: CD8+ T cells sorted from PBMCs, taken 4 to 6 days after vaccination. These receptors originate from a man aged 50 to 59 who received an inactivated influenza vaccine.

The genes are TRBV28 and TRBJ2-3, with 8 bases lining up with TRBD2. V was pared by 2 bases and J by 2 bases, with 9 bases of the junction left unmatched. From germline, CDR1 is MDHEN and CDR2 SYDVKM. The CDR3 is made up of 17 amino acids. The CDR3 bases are TGTGCCAGCAGTTTAGTTACTAGCGGAATAAACACAGATACGCAGTATTTT. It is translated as CASSLVTSGINTDTQYF.

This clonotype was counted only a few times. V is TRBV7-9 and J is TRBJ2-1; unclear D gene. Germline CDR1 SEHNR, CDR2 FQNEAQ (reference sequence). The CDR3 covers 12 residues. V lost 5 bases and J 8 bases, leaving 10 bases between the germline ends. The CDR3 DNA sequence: TGTGCCAGCAGCCAAGATGTGGATGAGCAGTTCTTC. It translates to CASSQDVDEQFF.

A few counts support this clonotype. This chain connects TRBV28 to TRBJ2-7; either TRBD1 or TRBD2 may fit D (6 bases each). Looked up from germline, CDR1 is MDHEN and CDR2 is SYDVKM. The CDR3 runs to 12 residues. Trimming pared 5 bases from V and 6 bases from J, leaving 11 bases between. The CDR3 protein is CASSGKGGEQYF. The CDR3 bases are TGTGCCAGCAGTGGAAAGGGGGGCGAGCAGTACTTC.

CDR3 nucleotide sequence: TGTGCCAGCAGCAAGACAGGGGAGAAGGGGCCTGAAGCTTTCTTT. As protein: CASSKTGEKGPEAFF. The chain is built from TRBV7-9 and TRBJ1-1; 8 bases agree with TRBD1. This CDR3 contains 15 residues. V shed 5 bases, J shed 6 bases, and the junction held 11 bases outside the gene matches. Germline V CDR1 and CDR2: SEHNR, FQNEAQ (reference sequence).

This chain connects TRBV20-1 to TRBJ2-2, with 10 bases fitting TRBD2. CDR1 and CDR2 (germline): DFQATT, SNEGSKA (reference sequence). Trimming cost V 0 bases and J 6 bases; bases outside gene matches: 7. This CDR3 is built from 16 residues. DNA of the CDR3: TGCAGTGCTAGAGATATACTAGCGGGAACCGCCGGGGAGCTGTTTTTT. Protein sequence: CSARDILAGTAGELFF.

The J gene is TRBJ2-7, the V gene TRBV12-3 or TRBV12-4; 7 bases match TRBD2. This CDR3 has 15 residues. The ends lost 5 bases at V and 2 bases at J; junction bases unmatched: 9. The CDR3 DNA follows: TGTGCCAGCAGTGCCTACGCGGGAGACCCCTACGAGCAGTACTTC. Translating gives CASSAYAGDPYEQYF.

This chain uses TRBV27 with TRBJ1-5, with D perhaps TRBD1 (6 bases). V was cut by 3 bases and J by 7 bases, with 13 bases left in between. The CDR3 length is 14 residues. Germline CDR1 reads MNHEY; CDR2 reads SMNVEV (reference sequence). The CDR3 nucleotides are TGTGCCAGCAGTTTCGGGGGCTCGGGGCAGCCCCAGCATTTT. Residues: CASSFGGSGQPQHF.

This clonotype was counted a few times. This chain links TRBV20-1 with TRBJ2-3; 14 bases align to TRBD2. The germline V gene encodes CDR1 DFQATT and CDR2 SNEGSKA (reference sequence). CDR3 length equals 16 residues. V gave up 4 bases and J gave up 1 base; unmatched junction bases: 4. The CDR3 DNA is TGCAGTGCTATAGGACTAGCGGGAGGACGCACAGATACGCAGTATTTT. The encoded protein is CSAIGLAGGRTDTQYF.

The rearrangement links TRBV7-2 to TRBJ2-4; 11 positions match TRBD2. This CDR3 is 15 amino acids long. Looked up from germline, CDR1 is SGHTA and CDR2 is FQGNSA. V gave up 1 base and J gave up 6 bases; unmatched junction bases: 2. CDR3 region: CASSLVLAGANIQYF. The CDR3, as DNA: TGTGCCAGCAGCTTAGTACTAGCGGGAGCAAACATTCAGTACTTC. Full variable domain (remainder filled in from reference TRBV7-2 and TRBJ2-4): GAGVSQSPSNKVTEKGKDVELRCDPISGHTALYWYRQSLGQGLEFLIYFQGNSAPDKSGLPSDRFSAERTGGSVSTLTIQRTQQEDSAVYLCASSLVLAGANIQYFGAGTRLSVL.

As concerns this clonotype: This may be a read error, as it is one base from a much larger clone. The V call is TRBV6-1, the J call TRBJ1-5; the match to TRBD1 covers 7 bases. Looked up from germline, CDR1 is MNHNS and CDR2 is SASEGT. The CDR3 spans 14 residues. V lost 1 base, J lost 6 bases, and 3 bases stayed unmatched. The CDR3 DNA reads TGTGCCAGCAGTGAAGGAGGGGGCGGTCAGCCCCAGCATTTT. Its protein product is CASSEGGGGQPQHF.

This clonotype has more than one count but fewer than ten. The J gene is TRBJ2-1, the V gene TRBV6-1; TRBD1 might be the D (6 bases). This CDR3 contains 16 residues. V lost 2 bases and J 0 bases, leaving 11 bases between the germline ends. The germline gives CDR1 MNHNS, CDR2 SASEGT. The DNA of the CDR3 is TGTGCCAGCAGTGAATTATCACAGGGCTCCTACAATGAGCAGTTCTTC. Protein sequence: CASSELSQGSYNEQFF.

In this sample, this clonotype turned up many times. In nucleotides, the CDR3 is TGCAGTGCTAGGGGGATTGAAGCCTACGAGCAGTACTTC. As protein: CSARGIEAYEQYF. This chain connects TRBV20-1 to TRBJ2-7, with D uncertain. This CDR3 comprises 13 residues. Germline CDR1 is DFQATT and CDR2 is SNEGSKA (reference sequence). Trimming shortened V by 3 bases and J by 2 bases, and 11 bases separated the two germline ends.

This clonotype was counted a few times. As DNA, the CDR3 is TGTGCCAGCAGCACGCCGACTAACCTTTACTCCTACAATGAGCAGTTCTTC. Amino acids: CASSTPTNLYSYNEQFF. This chain links TRBV7-9 with TRBJ2-1; D is possibly TRBD2 (5 bases). Per the germline V gene, CDR1 is SEHNR and CDR2 is FQNEAQ (reference sequence). V lost 5 bases to trimming and J lost 0 bases, with 17 bases between them. The CDR3 loop spans 17 amino acids. Based on the CDR3 plus reference TRBV7-9 and TRBJ2-1, the full variable domain is DTGVSQNPRHKITKRGQNVTFRCDPISEHNRLYWYRQTLGQGPEFLTYFQNEAQLEKSRLLSDRFSAERPKGSFSTLEIQRTEQGDSAMYLCASSTPTNLYSYNEQFFGPGTRLTVL.

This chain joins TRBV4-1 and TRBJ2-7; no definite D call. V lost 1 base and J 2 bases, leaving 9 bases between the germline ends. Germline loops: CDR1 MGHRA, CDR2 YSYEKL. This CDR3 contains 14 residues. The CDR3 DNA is TGCGCCAGCAGCCAAGTTGTCGGACCCTACGAGCAGTACTTC. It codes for CASSQVVGPYEQYF.

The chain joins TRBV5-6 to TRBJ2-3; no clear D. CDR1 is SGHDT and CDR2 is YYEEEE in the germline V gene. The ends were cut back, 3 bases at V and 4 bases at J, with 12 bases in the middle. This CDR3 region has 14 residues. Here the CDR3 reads CASSSEQAADTQYF. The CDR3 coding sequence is TGTGCCAGCAGCTCGGAGCAAGCAGCAGATACGCAGTATTTT.

The CDR3 nucleotides are TGCGCCAGCACGCCGGGACAGGGGTTTACCGGGGAGCTGTTTTTT. Protein: CASTPGQGFTGELFF. The chain links TRBV5-1 to TRBJ2-2, with 10 bases lining up with TRBD1. V lost 6 bases to trimming and J lost 5 bases; unmatched junction nucleotides: 7. CDR3 length: 15 residues. CDR1 is SGHRS and CDR2 is YFSETQ in the germline V gene.

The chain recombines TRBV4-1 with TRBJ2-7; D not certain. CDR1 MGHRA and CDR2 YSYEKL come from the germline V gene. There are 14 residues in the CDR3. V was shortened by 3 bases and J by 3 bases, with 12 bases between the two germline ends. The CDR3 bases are TGCGCCAGCAGCCATATTGACGCAGGCTACGAGCAGTACTTC. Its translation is CASSHIDAGYEQYF.

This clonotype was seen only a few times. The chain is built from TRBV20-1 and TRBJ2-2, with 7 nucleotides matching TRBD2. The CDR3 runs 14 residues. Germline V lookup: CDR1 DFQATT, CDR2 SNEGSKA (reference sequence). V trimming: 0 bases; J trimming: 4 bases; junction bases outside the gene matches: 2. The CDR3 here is CSARDRGVTGELFF. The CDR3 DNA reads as TGCAGTGCTAGAGATCGGGGGGTCACCGGGGAGCTGTTTTTT.

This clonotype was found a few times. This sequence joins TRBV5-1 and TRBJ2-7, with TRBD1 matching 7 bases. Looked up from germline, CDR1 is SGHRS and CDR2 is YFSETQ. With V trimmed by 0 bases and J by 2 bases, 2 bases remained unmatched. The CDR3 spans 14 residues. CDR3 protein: CASSLVQGAYEQYF. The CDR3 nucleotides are TGCGCCAGCAGCTTGGTTCAGGGGGCCTACGAGCAGTACTTC.

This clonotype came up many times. The CDR3 region is CASSQGGGQIYEQYF. The CDR3, as DNA: TGCGCCAGCAGCCAAGGAGGGGGACAGATCTACGAGCAGTACTTC. V gene TRBV4-1 combines with J gene TRBJ2-7, with 7 bases aligning to TRBD1. Germline V gene sequence: CDR1 MGHRA, CDR2 YSYEKL. With V trimmed by 1 base and J by 3 bases, 6 bases remained unmatched. This CDR3 has 15 amino acids.

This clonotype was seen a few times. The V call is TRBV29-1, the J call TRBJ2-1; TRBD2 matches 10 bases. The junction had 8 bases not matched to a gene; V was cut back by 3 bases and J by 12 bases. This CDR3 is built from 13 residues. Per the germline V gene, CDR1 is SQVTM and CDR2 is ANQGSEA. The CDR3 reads CSVDGLAGVVQFF. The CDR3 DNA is TGCAGCGTTGATGGCCTAGCGGGAGTTGTGCAGTTCTTC.

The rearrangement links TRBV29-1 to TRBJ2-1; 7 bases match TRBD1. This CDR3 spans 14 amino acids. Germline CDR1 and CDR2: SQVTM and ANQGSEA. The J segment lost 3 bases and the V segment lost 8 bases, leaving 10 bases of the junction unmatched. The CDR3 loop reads CSTYGQDGYNEQFF. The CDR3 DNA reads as TGCAGCACCTACGGACAGGATGGCTACAATGAGCAGTTCTTC.

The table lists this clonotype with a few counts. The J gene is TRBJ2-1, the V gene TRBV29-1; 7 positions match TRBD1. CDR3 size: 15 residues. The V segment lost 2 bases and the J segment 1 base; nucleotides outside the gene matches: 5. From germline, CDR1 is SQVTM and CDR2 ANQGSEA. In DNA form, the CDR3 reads TGCAGCGTTGAAATCGACAGGGCGTCCTACAATGAGCAGTTCTTC. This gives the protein CSVEIDRASYNEQFF.

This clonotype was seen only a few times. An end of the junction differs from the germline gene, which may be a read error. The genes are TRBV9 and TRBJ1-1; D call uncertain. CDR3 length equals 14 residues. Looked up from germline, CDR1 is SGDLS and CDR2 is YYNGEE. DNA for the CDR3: TGTGCCAGCAGCGCACACCAGACCAACAGTGAAGCTTTCTTT. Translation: CASSAHQTNSEAFF.

CDR3 loop: CASSPLDKEKLFF. The CDR3 coding sequence is TGTGCCAGCAGCCCTTTGGACAAAGAAAAACTGTTTTTT. The chain links TRBV7-9 to TRBJ1-4; TRBD1 might be the D (5 bases). The germline gives CDR1 SEHNR, CDR2 FQNEAQ (reference sequence). The CDR3 is 13 residues long. The V and J ends lost 5 bases and 8 bases respectively, with 12 bases between them.